This T cell receptor beta chain was captured in a study of blood T cell repertoires in COVID-19. Across the whole study: Italy, Spain and the United States were the sources of the convalescent and acute COVID-19 samples. The analysed material was cDNA or gDNA that came from T cells, B-cell-depleted T cells, or PBMCs.

In the authors' methods: Nucleated cell number was recorded as an estimate derived from reference gene primer amplification. The table came from immunoSEQ multiplex PCR; TCRdb's copy has only in-frame clones and leaves some out. That table supplies the V and J calls and clone size; D and trimming were determined from the DNA. The sample has approximately 300,000 clones, 80% to 90% seen once. CDR1 is SGHTA, CDR2 FQGNSA, per germline. V shed 5 bases and J 8 bases; nucleotides not matched to a gene: 8. The length of the CDR3 is 15 residues. Source material: peripheral blood. The origin of this receptor is a woman aged 50 to 60 with acute or convalescent COVID-19. The chain has TRBV7-2 and TRBJ2-1, with TRBD2 identical over 11 bases. The CDR3 here is CASSPRTSGQDEQFF. CDR3 coding DNA: TGTGCCAGCAGCCCCCGGACTAGCGGGCAGGATGAGCAGTTCTTC.